Included here is one T cell receptor (beta chain) sequence, with context. Its antigen is currently unknown. Sequencing used immunoSEQ multiplex PCR; TCRdb keeps in-frame clones, though not all of them. This table has 100,000 or so clones, around 87% appearing once. The data are from a study of T cell responses to AZD1222 COVID-19 vaccine. With 1 base removed from V and 0 bases from J, the gap between germline ends came to 14 bases. The CDR3 loop spans 16 amino acids. From germline, CDR1 is SQVTM and CDR2 ANQGSEA. The study's findings and limits: The donor cohort was predominantly white British with a female majority, and clonal diversity may have been underestimated.

This sequence joins TRBV29-1 and TRBJ2-3; no clear D. The sample here was peripheral blood, taken on day 0 of AZD1222 vaccination. The TCR comes from an adult in good health. This CDR3 reads CSVEGFGDGSTDTQYF. CDR3 coding DNA: TGCAGCGTTGAAGGGTTCGGAGACGGGAGCACAGATACGCAGTATTTT.